This T cell receptor (beta chain) originates from a study of beta chain features in type 1 diabetes. The CDR3 totals 15 residues. Per the germline V gene, CDR1 is MNHEY and CDR2 is SMNVEV (reference sequence). After removal of 3 bases from V and 4 bases from J, the junction contained 1 base not matched to a gene. The sequenced template was cDNA made from the entire isolated RNA. Assay: immunoSEQ multiplex PCR; the TCRdb copy retains only in-frame clones and omits some. The profile shows 500,000 to 800,000 clones, roughly 12% of them singletons. CD45RO/CCR7/CD25/CD127/CD95/CD27 separated CD4+ naive, central memory, regulatory and stem cell-like memory cells by sorting. This clone was found a few times. The antigen is undetermined. Regarding the study as a whole: Within each of all four CD4+ subsets, Type 1 diabetes patients had TCRB CDR3s that were moderately but significantly shorter. The study found fewer insertions and more deletions at VDJ junctions in type 1 diabetes patients. Researchers reported that naive, central memory and Treg TCRB repertoires appeared more similar in patients than in healthy donors.

The clonotype comes from a man aged 25 to 40 with type 1 diabetes. Specimen: naive CD4+ T cells from blood. This rearrangement joins TRBV27 to TRBJ2-7; 15 nucleotides match TRBD2. CDR3: CASSFGTSGGYEQYF. In DNA, the CDR3 is TGTGCCAGCAGTTTCGGGACTAGCGGGGGGTACGAGCAGTACTTC.